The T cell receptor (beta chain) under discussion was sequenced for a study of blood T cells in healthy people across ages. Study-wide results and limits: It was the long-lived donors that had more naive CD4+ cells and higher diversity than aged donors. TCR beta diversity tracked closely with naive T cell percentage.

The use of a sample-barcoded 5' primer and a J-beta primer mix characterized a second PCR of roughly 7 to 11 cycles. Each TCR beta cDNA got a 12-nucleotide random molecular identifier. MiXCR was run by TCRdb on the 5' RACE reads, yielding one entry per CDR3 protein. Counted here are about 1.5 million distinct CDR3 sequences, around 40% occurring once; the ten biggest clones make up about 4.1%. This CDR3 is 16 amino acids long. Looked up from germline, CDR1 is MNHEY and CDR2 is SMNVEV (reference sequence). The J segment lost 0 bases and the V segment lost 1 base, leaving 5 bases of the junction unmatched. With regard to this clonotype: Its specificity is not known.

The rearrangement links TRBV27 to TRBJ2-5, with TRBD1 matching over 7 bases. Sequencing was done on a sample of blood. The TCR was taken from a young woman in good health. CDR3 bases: TGTGCCAGCAGTTTATTGGGACAGATGAACCAAGAGACCCAGTACTTC. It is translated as CASSLLGQMNQETQYF.